The rows below give T cell receptor beta chains drawn from one sample of a study of blood T cells in healthy people across ages. MiXCR, run by TCRdb on the 5' RACE reads, gives a single entry per CDR3 protein. This sample yields 1.5 million to 2 million distinct CDR3 sequences, of which roughly 27% are seen a single time; 7.7% belongs to the top ten. The material sequenced was blood. The origin of the receptors is a woman aged 30 to 39 in good health. The CDR3 runs from the conserved cysteine through the conserved F or W. D genes are given only for firm matches. Where a row states a size, it is once, few, many or the class of an expanded clone; other rows omit it.

d_call,v_call,j_call,clone_size,cdr3_nt,cdr3_aa
.,TRBV2,TRBJ1-2,few,TGTGCCAGCAGTGAAGAATGGCAGGTGGATGGCGGCTACACCTTC,CASSEEWQVDGGYTF
.,TRBV12-3/TRBV12-4,TRBJ2-1,many,TGTGCCAGCAGCTCCCGGGACTCCGACTCCTACAATGAGCAGTTCTTC,CASSSRDSDSYNEQFF
.,TRBV30,TRBJ1-4,.,TGTGCCTGGAGTGTCGGTTCGATGGTAACTAATGAAAAACTGTTTTTT,CAWSVGSMVTNEKLFF
TRBD1,TRBV20-1,TRBJ1-2,many,TGCAGTGCTAGGGACTCCGGGACAGCATATGGCTACACCTTC,CSARDSGTAYGYTF
.,TRBV12-3/TRBV12-4,TRBJ1-4,few,TGTGCCAGCAGTTTAGGGGAGAGAGAAAAACTGTTTTTT,CASSLGEREKLFF
TRBD2,TRBV4-3,TRBJ2-3,.,TGCGTCAGCAGCCAAGATTATTTGGGTAGCGGGAGGACTAGCACAGATACGCAGTATTTT,CVSSQDYLGSGRTSTDTQYF
.,TRBV12-3/TRBV12-4,TRBJ2-5,few,TGTGCCAGCAGTTGGAGGGTCCGAGAGACCCAGTACTTC,CASSWRVRETQYF
TRBD1,TRBV5-1,TRBJ2-7,.,TGCGCCAGCAGCTGGACAAGGGACAGAGCGACCTACGAGCAGTACTTC,CASSWTRDRATYEQYF
.,TRBV29-1,TRBJ1-2,.,TGCAGCGCCCCCGGGCCATACTATGGCTACACCTTC,CSAPGPYYGYTF
TRBD2,TRBV20-1,TRBJ2-1,many,TGCAGTGCGGGACTAGCGGGGGGTCCCTACAATGAGCAGTTCTTC,CSAGLAGGPYNEQFF
.,TRBV5-1,TRBJ1-1,.,TGCGCCAGCAGCTTGGGTGGGGCGGAGAACACTGAAGCTTTCTTT,CASSLGGAENTEAFF
TRBD1,TRBV20-1,TRBJ1-1,.,TGCAGTGCTTATAACAGGGGGCAAGCTGAAGCTTTCTTT,CSAYNRGQAEAFF
TRBD2,TRBV20-1,TRBJ2-2,.,TGCAGTGCTAGGACCCTCCGGCGGGGGGGAACCGGGGAGCTGTTTTTT,CSARTLRRGGTGELFF
TRBD2,TRBV11-2,TRBJ2-1,.,TGTGCCAGCAGGCCTACTAGCGGGTCCGGTGAGCAGTTCTTC,CASRPTSGSGEQFF
.,TRBV20-1,TRBJ2-7,.,TGCAGTGCTGTGAGACCTAGTACAAGCGAGCAGTACTTC,CSAVRPSTSEQYF
TRBD1,TRBV7-3,TRBJ2-1,many,TGTGCCAGCAGCGATAAGGGGACAGGGGGTGATCAGTTCTTC,CASSDKGTGGDQFF
.,TRBV7-2,TRBJ1-1,few,TGTGCCAGCAGCCCCCGACAGAGACGAACGACTGAAGCTTTCTTT,CASSPRQRRTTEAFF
.,TRBV29-1,TRBJ1-2,many,TGCAGCGTCATAGACAGCTATGGCTACACCTTC,CSVIDSYGYTF
.,TRBV2,TRBJ2-1,many,TGTGCCAGCAGTGCACCGTTCTGGGATGAGCAGTTCTTC,CASSAPFWDEQFF
.,TRBV30,TRBJ1-1,.,TGTGCCTGGAGTGAGGGTTGGGGCCCGGGAACTGAAGCTTTCTTT,CAWSEGWGPGTEAFF
.,TRBV6-2/TRBV6-3,TRBJ1-5,few,TGTGCCAGCGTACAGGGCACTCGCAATCAGCCCCAGCATTTT,CASVQGTRNQPQHF
TRBD1,TRBV7-2,TRBJ2-1,many,TGTGCCAGCAGCCAAATGCCAGGGGGCTACAATGAGCAGTTCTTC,CASSQMPGGYNEQFF
TRBD1,TRBV5-1,TRBJ1-4,.,TGCGCCAGCAGCTATCCAACCGGGACAGGGGTTGCGACTAATGAAAAACTGTTTTTT,CASSYPTGTGVATNEKLFF
TRBD1,TRBV30,TRBJ1-1,few,TGTGCCTGGGGTAGGGGACAGGGGGCGATTGAAGCTTTCTTT,CAWGRGQGAIEAFF
TRBD1,TRBV12-3/TRBV12-4,TRBJ2-1,.,TGTGCCAGCAGTCTTGGGACAGGCGTACGCAATGAGCAGTTCTTC,CASSLGTGVRNEQFF
.,TRBV14,TRBJ1-1,.,TGTGCCAGCAGCCAAGTTAATCACAAACACGGTGAAGCTTTCTTT,CASSQVNHKHGEAFF
TRBD2,TRBV11-3,TRBJ2-1,many,TGTGCCAGCAGCTTAGCGGGCGGGAGTATCAACAATGAGCAGTTCTTC,CASSLAGGSINNEQFF
TRBD1,TRBV7-2,TRBJ1-3,.,TGTGCCAGCAGCTTAGGACAGGGAAGCACCATATATTTT,CASSLGQGSTIYF
TRBD1,TRBV4-1,TRBJ1-2,.,TGCGCCAGCAGCTTTTCCGGGACAGGGAACGGCTACACCTTC,CASSFSGTGNGYTF
TRBD2,TRBV5-5,TRBJ2-1,once,TGTGCCAGCAGCCCATGGACTAGCGGGAGCTTTTTGTTCTTC,CASSPWTSGSFLFF
.,TRBV3-1,TRBJ2-3,few,TGTGCCAGCAGCCAAGGGGGGGACGGGTGGTATTTT,CASSQGGDGWYF
.,TRBV20-1,TRBJ2-4,many,TGCAGTGCTAGAGATCTCGGCGTAGGCGAAAACATTCAGTACTTC,CSARDLGVGENIQYF
.,TRBV4-1,TRBJ1-2,.,TGCGCCAGCAGCCAAGATGCCGGGGGCCTTTCTAACTATGGCTACACCTTC,CASSQDAGGLSNYGYTF
.,TRBV4-1,TRBJ2-3,.,TGCGCCAGCAAACAAGATTTAACGAGACAGCCGTTTCGGGATACGCAGTATTTT,CASKQDLTRQPFRDTQYF
.,TRBV30,TRBJ1-2,.,TGTGCCTGGAGTGTACGGGTTGGCCCGCGCTATGGCTACACCTTC,CAWSVRVGPRYGYTF
.,TRBV6-6,TRBJ1-2,once,TGTGCCAGCAGGGCGGCGACGGACAACTATGGCTACACCTTC,CASRAATDNYGYTF
TRBD1,TRBV5-1,TRBJ1-2,few,TGCGCCAGCAGCGCATTAACAGGGGCGGGAGGCTACACCTTC,CASSALTGAGGYTF
TRBD2,TRBV2,TRBJ2-7,many,TGTGCCAGCAGTCCCAAAGGACTAGCGGGATACTACGAGCAGTACTTC,CASSPKGLAGYYEQYF